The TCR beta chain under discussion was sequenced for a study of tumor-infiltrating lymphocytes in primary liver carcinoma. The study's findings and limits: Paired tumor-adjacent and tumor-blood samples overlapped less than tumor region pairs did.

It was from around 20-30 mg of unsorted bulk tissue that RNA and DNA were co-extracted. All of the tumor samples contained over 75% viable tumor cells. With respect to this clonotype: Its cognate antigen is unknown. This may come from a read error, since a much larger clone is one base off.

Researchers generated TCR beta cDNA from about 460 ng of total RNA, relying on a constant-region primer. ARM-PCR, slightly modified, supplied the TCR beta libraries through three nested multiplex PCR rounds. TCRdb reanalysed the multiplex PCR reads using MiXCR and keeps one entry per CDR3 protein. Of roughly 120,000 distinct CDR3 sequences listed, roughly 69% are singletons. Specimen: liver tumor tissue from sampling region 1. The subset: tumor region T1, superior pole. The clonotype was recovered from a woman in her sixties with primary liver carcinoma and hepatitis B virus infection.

As DNA, the CDR3 is TGCAGCGTTGAAGTTGCGACAGCCGATCCTAACTATGGCTACACCTTC. Amino acids: CSVEVATADPNYGYTF. The rearrangement links TRBV29-1 to TRBJ1-2, with D possibly matching TRBD1 (5 bases). CDR1 is SQVTM and CDR2 is ANQGSEA in the germline V gene. Trimming took off 1 base at V and 0 bases at J, with 15 bases between the two ends. This CDR3 spans 16 amino acids.